This TCR beta chain was captured in a study of T cell changes during pregnancy in multiple sclerosis. This clone is a singleton in its sample. Data came from immunoSEQ multiplex PCR; TCRdb stores just in-frame clones and leaves some out. The repertoire has approximately 73,000 clones, more than 90% of them found once; the top ten carry approximately 0.2%. The CDR3 sequence is 18 residues long. Germline V lookup: CDR1 MDHEN, CDR2 SYDVKM. The junction had 9 bases not matched to a gene; V was cut back by 0 bases and J by 4 bases. The material sequenced was CD4+ T cells from peripheral blood mononuclear cells, taken before pregnancy. This chain joins TRBV28 and TRBJ2-1; 10 positions match TRBD2. This receptor was identified in a female donor with multiple sclerosis, enrolled in a pregnancy study. The CDR3 protein is CASSLWSSGSTIYNEQFF. The CDR3 DNA sequence: TGTGCCAGCAGTTTATGGTCTAGCGGGAGCACAATTTACAATGAGCAGTTCTTC. Full variable domain (remainder filled in from reference TRBV28 and TRBJ2-1): DVKVTQSSRYLVKRTGEKVFLECVQDMDHENMFWYRQDPGLGLRLIYFSYDVKMKEKGDIPEGYSVSREKKERFSLILESASTNQTSMYLCASSLWSSGSTIYNEQFFGPGTRLTVL.